These 23 T cell receptor beta chains came from one sample sequenced in a study of blood T cell repertoires in COVID-19. The protocol was immunoSEQ multiplex PCR, while the TCRdb copy is restricted to in-frame clones and leaves out a portion. The sample lists roughly 200,000 clones, around 85% occurring once. The sequencing input was PBMCs or T cells enriched from blood (not recorded which). The source of these receptors is a man in his forties or fifties who had recovered from COVID-19.

This clone was seen at least ten times. This sample also contains other DNA sequences that code for the same CDR3. The chain links TRBV5-1 to TRBJ2-7; perhaps TRBD2 as D (5 bases). The CDR3 totals 12 residues. Looked up from germline, CDR1 is SGHRS and CDR2 is YFSETQ. Trimming removed 4 bases from V and 0 bases from J, with 5 bases in between. The CDR3 sequence is CASSRDSYEQYF. The CDR3 DNA is TGCGCCAGCAGCCGGGACTCCTACGAGCAGTACTTC.

The chain combines TRBV5-5 with TRBJ1-3, with 7 bases matching TRBD1. This CDR3 is built from 16 residues. Per the germline V gene, CDR1 is SGHKS and CDR2 is YYEKEE (reference sequence). After removal of 4 bases from V and 0 bases from J, the junction contained 7 bases not matched to a gene. For the CDR3, the DNA is TGTGCCAGCAGCAGACAGGGCCCTGACTCTGGAAACACCATATATTTT. The encoded protein is CASSRQGPDSGNTIYF.

The chain links TRBV5-6 to TRBJ2-3, with 8 bases aligning to TRBD2. CDR1 and CDR2 (germline): SGHDT, YYEEEE. The CDR3 loop spans 15 amino acids. Trimming took 4 bases from V and 1 from J; bases not matched to a gene: 5. CDR3 sequence: CASSATSGGTDTQYF. In nucleotides, the CDR3 is TGTGCCAGCAGCGCCACTAGCGGTGGCACAGATACGCAGTATTTT.

The rearrangement uses TRBV18 and TRBJ2-2; D is perhaps TRBD1 (7 bases). This CDR3 is built from 17 residues. V lost 2 bases and J lost 5, with 18 bases in between. Germline CDR1 and CDR2: KGHSH and LQKENI. The CDR3 sequence is CASSPSPTGRGTGELFF. The CDR3 nucleotides read TGTGCCAGCTCACCAAGCCCGACAGGGCGGGGAACCGGGGAGCTGTTTTTT.

Concerning this clone itself: Other DNA sequences in this specimen translate into the identical CDR3. This chain joins TRBV5-4 and TRBJ2-7, with TRBD2 identical over 8 bases. There are 14 residues in the CDR3. CDR1 is SGHNT and CDR2 is YYREEE in the germline V gene (reference sequence). Trimming removed 0 bases from V and 2 bases from J; junction bases left unmatched: 1. CDR3 protein: CASSLAGGTYEQYF. As DNA, the CDR3 is TGTGCCAGCAGCTTGGCGGGGGGGACCTACGAGCAGTACTTC.

This rearrangement joins TRBV4-2 to TRBJ1-6; D not certain. Per germline, CDR1 LGHNA and CDR2 YNFKEQ. V lost 0 bases and J 16 bases, leaving 16 bases between the germline ends. The CDR3 runs to 14 residues. The CDR3 here is CASSQDYVNLSLHF. CDR3 DNA: TGTGCCAGCAGCCAAGATTATGTGAACCTATCACTCCACTTT.

CDR3 region: CASSALTGVGAAFF. In DNA form, the CDR3 reads TGTGCCAGCAGCGCCCTGACAGGGGTGGGGGCAGCTTTCTTT. The chain links TRBV9 to TRBJ1-1; 8 nucleotides align to TRBD1. Germline assignment: CDR1 SGDLS and CDR2 YYNGEE. CDR3 length: 14 residues. Losses at the gene ends were 3 bases for V and 10 bases for J; bases not matched to a gene: 11. The full variable domain, its missing parts supplied by reference TRBV9 and TRBJ1-1, is DSGVTQTPKHLITATGQRVTLRCSPRSGDLSVYWYQQSLDQGLQFLIQYYNGEERAKGNILERFSAQQFPDLHSELNLSSLELGDSALYFCASSALTGVGAAFFGQGTRLTVV.

V is TRBV13 and J is TRBJ1-2; maybe TRBD1 (6 bases). In germline, CDR1 is PRHDT, CDR2 FYEKMQ (reference sequence). CDR3 size: 14 residues. Trimming shortened V by 3 bases and J by 4 bases, and 12 bases separated the two germline ends. The CDR3, as DNA: TGTGCCAGCAGCTTTTTCGACAGGACCTATGGCTACACCTTC. Translated, it gives CASSFFDRTYGYTF.

The chain carries TRBV5-1 and TRBJ2-1; D might be TRBD2 (5 bases). Germline V gene data show CDR1 as SGHRS and CDR2 as YFSETQ. V lost 0 bases, J lost 12 bases, and 13 bases lay in between. The CDR3 totals 13 residues. CDR3 protein: CASSLGTEDGQFF. The CDR3 DNA follows: TGCGCCAGCAGCTTGGGGACGGAGGACGGGCAGTTCTTC.

The chain recombines TRBV27 with TRBJ2-3, with no clear D. V was pared by 0 bases and J by 7 bases, with 8 bases between. Germline V gene data show CDR1 as MNHEY and CDR2 as SMNVEV (reference sequence). The CDR3 runs to 13 residues. CDR3: CASSLSAFNTQYF. CDR3 nucleotides: TGTGCCAGCAGTTTATCGGCTTTCAATACGCAGTATTTT.

The chain links TRBV23-1 to TRBJ2-7; 10 nucleotides agree with TRBD2. TRBV23-1 is reported as an ORF; its role is uncertain. This CDR3 spans 14 amino acids. Trimming cost V 4 bases and J 9 bases; bases outside gene matches: 9. The CDR3 DNA is TGCGCCAGCAGTCTAGATCAGGGACTAGCGTTGCAGTACTTC. Amino acid sequence: CASSLDQGLALQYF.

This clone was seen just once. The genes are TRBV10-1 and TRBJ2-7, with 7 positions matching TRBD1. This CDR3 contains 13 residues. CDR1 WNHNN and CDR2 SYGVQD come from the germline V gene (reference sequence). V shed 6 bases and J 0 bases; nucleotides not matched to a gene: 2. The CDR3 DNA reads as TGCGCCAGCAGCGGGACAGCCTCCTACGAGCAGTACTTC. This gives the protein CASSGTASYEQYF.

V is TRBV4-1 and J is TRBJ2-3; TRBD1 matches at 7 bases. J lost 2 bases, V lost 4 bases, and 6 bases had no gene match. Germline V gene data show CDR1 as MGHRA and CDR2 as YSYEKL. The CDR3 has 15 residues. The CDR3 nucleotides read TGCGCCAGCAGCCTCCGGGACAGAGACACAGATACGCAGTATTTT. This encodes CASSLRDRDTDTQYF.

The V gene is TRBV28, the J gene TRBJ2-3, with 11 positions matching TRBD2. Germline CDR1 MDHEN, CDR2 SYDVKM. J was trimmed by 5 bases and V by 3 bases; bases with no gene match: 7. CDR3 length equals 16 residues. The CDR3 is CASSFLAGGTVDTQYF. In nucleotides, the CDR3 is TGTGCCAGCAGTTTTCTAGCGGGAGGTACAGTAGATACGCAGTATTTT.

This chain joins TRBV6-1 and TRBJ2-5; 9 nucleotides match TRBD2. Germline assignment: CDR1 MNHNS and CDR2 SASEGT. V lost 3 bases, J lost 4 bases, and 3 bases stayed unmatched. This CDR3 is built from 14 residues. Here the CDR3 DNA reads TGTGCCAGCAGTGAGAGCGGGAGGACAGAGACCCAGTACTTC. This gives the protein CASSESGRTETQYF.

The V and J genes are TRBV30 and TRBJ1-2; 9 bases line up with TRBD1. This CDR3 spans 18 amino acids. V was pared by 2 bases and J by 0 bases, with 13 bases of the junction left unmatched. In germline, CDR1 is GTSNPN, CDR2 SVGIG (reference sequence). The DNA for the CDR3 is TGTGCCTGGAGTTCGGGCAGACTCGGACAGGGGTCTAACTATGGCTACACCTTC. Amino acid sequence: CAWSSGRLGQGSNYGYTF.

The chain recombines TRBV7-9 with TRBJ1-1; no definite D call. Germline V lookup: CDR1 SEHNR, CDR2 FQNEAQ (reference sequence). This CDR3 spans 14 amino acids. V lost 0 bases to trimming and J lost 4 bases, with 9 bases between them. CDR3 nucleotide sequence: TGTGCCAGCAGCTTAGCGGTCTCGGGCACTGAAGCTTTCTTT. Its protein product is CASSLAVSGTEAFF. The variable domain in full, with the rest retrieved from reference TRBV7-9 and TRBJ1-1, is DTGVSQNPRHKITKRGQNVTFRCDPISEHNRLYWYRQTLGQGPEFLTYFQNEAQLEKSRLLSDRFSAERPKGSFSTLEIQRTEQGDSAMYLCASSLAVSGTEAFFGQGTRLTVV.

V usage is TRBV5-6 and J usage is TRBJ2-1; 9 nucleotides match TRBD2. The CDR3 loop spans 12 amino acids. V lost 3 bases, J lost 14 bases, and 6 bases stayed unmatched. CDR1 and CDR2 (germline): SGHDT, YYEEEE. The CDR3 sequence: CASSSSSGAKFF. The CDR3 DNA sequence: TGTGCCAGCAGCTCTTCTAGCGGGGCCAAGTTCTTC.

The table lists this clone with a count of one. The chain employs TRBV19 and TRBJ1-2; 7 nucleotides match TRBD1. V shed 5 bases, J shed 3 bases, and the junction held 9 bases outside the gene matches. The germline V gene has CDR1 LNHDA and CDR2 SQIVND (reference sequence). CDR3 length: 15 residues. DNA for the CDR3: TGTGCCAGTAGTGGAAAGGGGGCAGACGACTATGGCTACACCTTC. It yields the protein CASSGKGADDYGYTF.

The J gene is TRBJ1-3, the V gene TRBV15, with D maybe TRBD1 (5 bases). Germline V gene sequence: CDR1 LNHNV, CDR2 YYDKDF (reference sequence). The CDR3 length is 16 residues. The ends were cut back, 4 bases at V and 0 bases at J, with 13 bases in the middle. The CDR3 region is CATSTPLQASGNTIYF. In DNA, the CDR3 is TGTGCCACCAGCACACCTTTACAGGCCTCTGGAAACACCATATATTTT. The full variable domain, completed using reference TRBV15 and TRBJ1-3, is DAMVIQNPRYQVTQFGKPVTLSCSQTLNHNVMYWYQQKSSQAPKLLFHYYDKDFNNEADTPDNFQSRRPNTSFCFLDIRSPGLGDTAMYLCATSTPLQASGNTIYFGEGSWLTVV.

The count of this clone is one. The chain carries TRBV24-1 and TRBJ1-5, with D tentatively TRBD1 (5 bases). CDR3 length: 15 amino acids. The germline gives CDR1 KGHDR, CDR2 SFDVKD. Deletions cut 7 bases from V and 5 bases from J, with 17 bases between. CDR3 bases: TGTGCCACCAGCCCAAGGGGAGGAGGGGATCAGCCCCAGCATTTT. Translating gives CATSPRGGGDQPQHF.

The chain couples TRBV28 to TRBJ2-7; a possible D gene is TRBD2 (6 bases). Germline V CDR1 and CDR2: MDHEN, SYDVKM. V was trimmed by 3 bases and J by 5 bases, leaving 14 bases between them. The CDR3 loop spans 14 amino acids. The CDR3 here is CASSFRRGGNEQYF. CDR3 nucleotides: TGTGCCAGCAGTTTTCGGAGGGGAGGAAACGAGCAGTACTTC.

The V and J genes are TRBV7-2 and TRBJ2-7, with unresolved D. This CDR3 has 15 amino acids. CDR1 SGHTA and CDR2 FQGNSA come from the germline V gene. The V and J ends lost 2 bases and 3 bases respectively, with 14 bases between them. The CDR3 is CASSLSDSGSYEQYF. CDR3 DNA: TGTGCCAGCAGCTTAAGCGATTCCGGCAGCTACGAGCAGTACTTC.